The present entry profiles one T cell receptor beta chain with its context. Antigen specificity is unknown. The data derive from a study of T cell repertoires in cytomegalovirus infection. Study-wide context: Matching HLA type, along with CMV infection, was indicated by public TCR beta signatures.

MiXCR was run by TCRdb on the reads, yielding one entry per CDR3 protein. Of 480,000 or so distinct CDR3 sequences listed, 11% were seen once; the top ten hold approximately 10%. Regarding the study as a whole: The response measured ex vivo was dominated by TCR beta clonotypes (HLA-C-restricted and CMV-specific). Summed public TCR beta family frequency identified CMV carriers bearing the relevant HLA.

This clonotype originated in a human donor in good health (CMV status not recorded). Some clones in this sample may be carry-over from other donors' samples. Sequencing was done on a sample of PBMCs.

In nucleotides, the CDR3 is TGTGCCAGTAGTACCAGCGGGGCCTCCTACGAGCAGTACTTC. As protein: CASSTSGASYEQYF. The chain has TRBV19 and TRBJ2-7; 7 nucleotides match TRBD2. V lost 4 bases, J lost 0 bases, and 3 bases stayed unmatched. Germline V CDR1 and CDR2: LNHDA, SQIVND (reference sequence). CDR3 size: 14 residues. Drawing the rest from reference TRBV19 and TRBJ2-7, the complete variable domain is DGGITQSPKYLFRKEGQNVTLSCEQNLNHDAMYWYRQDPGQGLRLIYYSQIVNDFQKGDIAEGYSVSREKKESFPLTVTSAQKNPTAFYLCASSTSGASYEQYFGPGTRLTVT.